A single sample is the source of the 10 T cell receptor beta chains below, sequenced in a study of blood T cell repertoires in COVID-19. Profiled with immunoSEQ multiplex PCR; TCRdb holds only in-frame clones, not every one. The sample carries 250,000 or so clones, about 83% recorded once. Sequenced input: peripheral blood. The receptors were gathered from a woman between 35 and 50 years old who had recovered from COVID-19.

This chain links TRBV4-2 with TRBJ1-4; 10 bases are a match to TRBD1. With V trimmed by 0 bases and J by 8 bases, 24 bases remained unmatched. CDR1 LGHNA and CDR2 YNFKEQ come from the germline V gene. This CDR3 has 22 amino acids. The CDR3 spells CASSQEPRGIRDRGPVREKLFF. In nucleotides, the CDR3 is TGTGCCAGCAGCCAAGAACCAAGAGGGATTAGAGACAGGGGGCCGGTTAGGGAAAAACTGTTTTTT.

Only a few counts were recorded for this clone. The chain links TRBV27 to TRBJ2-7; a weak D match, TRBD2 (6 bases). The germline CDR1 and CDR2 sequences are MNHEY and SMNVEV (reference sequence). The CDR3 runs to 15 residues. V shed 6 bases and J shed 5 bases, with 20 bases lying between them. CDR3 sequence reads: CASRAGTPPEDEQYF. In DNA form, the CDR3 reads TGTGCCAGCAGGGCAGGGACTCCCCCGGAGGACGAGCAGTACTTC.

The chain links TRBV5-6 to TRBJ1-1, with D maybe TRBD1 (6 bases). This CDR3 comprises 12 residues. Germline CDR1 reads SGHDT; CDR2 reads YYEEEE. V lost 2 bases and J 8 bases, leaving 10 bases between the germline ends. Here the CDR3 reads CASSFVDREAFF. The CDR3 nucleotides read TGTGCCAGCAGCTTTGTTGACAGGGAAGCTTTCTTT.

The chain recombines TRBV11-2 with TRBJ1-1; no clear D. CDR1 and CDR2 (germline): SGHAT, FQNNGV. V was shortened by 0 bases and J by 6 bases, with 14 bases between the two germline ends. The CDR3 runs to 15 residues. In nucleotides, the CDR3 is TGTGCCAGCAGCTTAGATGTTCTAGGATCTGCTGAAGCTTTCTTT. Translation gives CASSLDVLGSAEAFF.

V and J are TRBV12-3 or TRBV12-4 and TRBJ1-2, with D possibly being TRBD1 (5 bases). The CDR3 length is 13 residues. Trimming removed 7 bases at V and 0 bases at J, with 9 bases between. The chain's CDR3 is CASKSGANYGYTF. In nucleotides, the CDR3 is TGTGCCAGCAAATCGGGGGCTAACTATGGCTACACCTTC.

This clone has a count of ten or more. The chain's CDR3 is CASSLGQPYNGYTF. The CDR3 DNA is TGCGCCAGCAGCCTCGGACAGCCTTATAATGGCTACACCTTC. The V and J genes are TRBV5-1 and TRBJ1-2; D is possibly TRBD1 (6 bases). The germline V gene has CDR1 SGHRS and CDR2 YFSETQ. The CDR3 spans 14 residues. V was cut by 4 bases and J by 6 bases, with 16 bases left in between. Variable domain in full (rest from reference TRBV5-1 and TRBJ1-2): KAGVTQTPRYLIKTRGQQVTLSCSPISGHRSVSWYQQTPGQGLQFLFEYFSETQRNKGNFPGRFSGRQFSNSRSEMNVSTLELGDSALYLCASSLGQPYNGYTFGSGTRLTVV.

V gene TRBV10-3 combines with J gene TRBJ1-1, with D unclear. The V end lost 4 bases, the J end lost 4 bases, and 10 bases lay between the germline ends. Germline loops: CDR1 ENHRY, CDR2 SYGVKD. CDR3 size: 13 residues. The CDR3 loop is CAISGRDLTEAFF. The CDR3 DNA sequence: TGTGCCATCAGTGGCCGCGATCTCACTGAAGCTTTCTTT.

V and J are TRBV5-4 and TRBJ2-3; D not certain. V shed 1 base and J shed 1 base, with 4 bases lying between them. The CDR3 covers 13 residues. Germline CDR1 reads SGHNT; CDR2 reads YYREEE (reference sequence). The chain's CDR3 is CASSLYGTDTQYF. The CDR3 region has the DNA TGTGCCAGCAGCTTGTATGGCACAGATACGCAGTATTTT.

This rearrangement joins TRBV19 to TRBJ2-5; no definite D call. Trimming stripped 4 bases from V and 7 bases from J, with 13 bases between. From germline, CDR1 is LNHDA and CDR2 SQIVND (reference sequence). This CDR3 region has 13 residues. In DNA, the CDR3 is TGTGCCAGTAGTAATCGCCATTCGGGGACCCAGTACTTC. It translates to CASSNRHSGTQYF.

In this sample, this clone turned up once. The rearrangement uses TRBV9 and TRBJ2-7; D remains unclear. V was pared by 0 bases and J by 3 bases, with 13 bases between. CDR3 length: 15 residues. Germline CDR1 is SGDLS and CDR2 is YYNGEE. In DNA, the CDR3 is TGTGCCAGCAGCGTAGGTGGCGCGGTAAGCTACGAGCAGTACTTC. This translates into CASSVGGAVSYEQYF.